This T cell receptor beta chain was identified in a study of shared clonotypes between healthy human individuals. As regards this clone: Its antigen is undetermined. The sample holds other DNA sequences that translate to the same CDR3.

Study outcomes and limitations: Inspection by rarefaction showed sorted-subset sequencing to be incomplete despite large depth.

Profiled with immunoSEQ multiplex PCR; TCRdb holds only in-frame clones, not every one. The data show under 1,100,000 clones, with around 74% seen just once and around 1.5% held by the top ten. The CDR3 covers 14 residues. The V segment lost 6 bases and the J segment 6 bases; nucleotides outside the gene matches: 5. Per germline, CDR1 SNHLY and CDR2 FYNNEI. This clonotype was sampled from a man between 18 and 29 years old in good health. The sequenced sample was memory CD4+ T cells sorted from blood. The subset was: CD45RA-negative fraction. The genes are TRBV2 and TRBJ1-5, with 10 bases matching TRBD1. This CDR3 reads CASRGTGEGQPQHF. The CDR3 DNA reads TGTGCCAGCAGAGGGACAGGGGAGGGTCAGCCCCAGCATTTT.